This T cell receptor beta chain was captured in a study of blood T cells in healthy people across ages. The second PCR ran roughly 6 to 11 cycles with a sample-barcoded 5' primer and J-beta primers. TCRdb reanalysed the 5' RACE reads using MiXCR and keeps one entry per CDR3 protein. The data show 650,000 to 800,000 distinct CDR3 sequences, around 42% seen once. The CDR3 length is 17 residues. The germline gives CDR1 SGHAT, CDR2 FQNNGV. V trimming: 2 bases; J trimming: 1 base; junction bases outside the gene matches: 8. This clonotype showed up many times. The sequenced sample was blood. The sequence came from a man between 60 and 75 years old in good health. V and J are TRBV11-2 and TRBJ2-4; 7 nucleotides align to TRBD1. The CDR3 loop reads CASSLNRDSSAKNIQYF. In DNA, the CDR3 is TGTGCCAGCAGCTTAAACCGGGACAGCTCCGCCAAAAACATTCAGTACTTC.